This T cell receptor beta chain was found in a study of blood T cell repertoires in COVID-19. Authors' processing steps: Reference gene primer amplification gave estimated nucleated cell counts. The table came from immunoSEQ multiplex PCR; TCRdb's copy has only in-frame clones and leaves some out. The DNA gave D and trimming, while V, J and clone size come from that table. The repertoire holds about 100,000 clones, roughly four fifths seen once, with just over 4% in the top ten. The CDR3 covers 20 residues. CDR1 MNHEY and CDR2 SMNVEV come from the germline V gene (reference sequence). V lost 5 bases to trimming and J lost 0 bases; unmatched junction nucleotides: 15.

This sequence joins TRBV27 and TRBJ2-7; TRBD2 matches at 14 bases. Specimen: peripheral blood. This TCR was sampled from a woman aged 70-85 years with acute or convalescent COVID-19. This chain's CDR3 is CASSLRPGLAGVRRSYEQYF. The CDR3 DNA sequence: TGTGCCAGCAGTCTAAGACCGGGACTAGCGGGAGTAAGGCGCTCCTACGAGCAGTACTTC.